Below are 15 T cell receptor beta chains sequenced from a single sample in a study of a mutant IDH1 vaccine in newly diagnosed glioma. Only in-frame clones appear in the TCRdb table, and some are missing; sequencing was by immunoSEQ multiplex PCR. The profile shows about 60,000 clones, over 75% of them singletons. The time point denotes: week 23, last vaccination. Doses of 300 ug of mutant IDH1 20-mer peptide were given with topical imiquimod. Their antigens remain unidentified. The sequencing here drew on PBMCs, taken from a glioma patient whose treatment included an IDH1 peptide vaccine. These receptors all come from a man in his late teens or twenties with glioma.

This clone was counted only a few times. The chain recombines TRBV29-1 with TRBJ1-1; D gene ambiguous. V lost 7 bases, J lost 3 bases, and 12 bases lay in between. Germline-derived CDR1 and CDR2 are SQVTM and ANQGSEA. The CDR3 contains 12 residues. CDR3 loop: CSGVGIYTEAFF. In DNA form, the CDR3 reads TGCAGCGGTGTAGGTATATACACTGAAGCTTTCTTT.

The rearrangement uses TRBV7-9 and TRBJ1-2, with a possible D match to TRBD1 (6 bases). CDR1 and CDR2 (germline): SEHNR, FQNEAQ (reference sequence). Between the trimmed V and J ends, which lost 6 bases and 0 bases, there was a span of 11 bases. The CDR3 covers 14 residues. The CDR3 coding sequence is TGTGCCAGCAGGGGGGCAGGTGCTAACTATGGCTACACCTTC. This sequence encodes CASRGAGANYGYTF.

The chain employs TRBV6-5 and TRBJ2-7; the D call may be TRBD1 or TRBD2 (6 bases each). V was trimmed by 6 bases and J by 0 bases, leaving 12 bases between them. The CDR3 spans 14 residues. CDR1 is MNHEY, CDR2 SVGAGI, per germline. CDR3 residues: CASRKGGSSYEQYF. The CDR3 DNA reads TGTGCCAGCAGGAAGGGGGGTAGCTCCTACGAGCAGTACTTC.

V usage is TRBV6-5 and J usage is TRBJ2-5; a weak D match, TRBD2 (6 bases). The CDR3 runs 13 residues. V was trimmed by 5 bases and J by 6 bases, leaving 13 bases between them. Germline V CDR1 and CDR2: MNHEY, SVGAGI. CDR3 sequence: CASSKGTQQTQYF. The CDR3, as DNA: TGTGCCAGCAGTAAGGGGACTCAACAGACCCAGTACTTC.

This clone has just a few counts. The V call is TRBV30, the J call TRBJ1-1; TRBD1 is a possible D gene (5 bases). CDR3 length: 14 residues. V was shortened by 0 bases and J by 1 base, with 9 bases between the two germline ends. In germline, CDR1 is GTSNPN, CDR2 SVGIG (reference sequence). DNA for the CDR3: TGTGCCTGGAGTGTAGGGGCAGGGAACACTGAAGCTTTCTTT. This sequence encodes CAWSVGAGNTEAFF.

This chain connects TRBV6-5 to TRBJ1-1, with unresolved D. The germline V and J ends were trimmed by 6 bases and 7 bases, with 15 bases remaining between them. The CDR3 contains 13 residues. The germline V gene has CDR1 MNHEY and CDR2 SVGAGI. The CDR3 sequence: CASSLLGRGEAFF. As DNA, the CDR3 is TGTGCCAGCAGCCTTCTAGGGCGTGGTGAAGCTTTCTTT.

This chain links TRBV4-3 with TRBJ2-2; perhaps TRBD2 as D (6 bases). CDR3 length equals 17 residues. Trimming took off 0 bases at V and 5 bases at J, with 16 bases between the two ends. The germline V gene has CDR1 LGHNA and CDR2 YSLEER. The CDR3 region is CASSQDLAGRRTGELFF. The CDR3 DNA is TGCGCCAGCAGCCAAGATCTGGCGGGACGGCGAACCGGGGAGCTGTTTTTT.

The CDR3 sequence is CASSFGPPDGSGNTIYF. The CDR3 coding sequence is TGCGCCAGCAGCTTCGGCCCCCCGGACGGATCTGGAAACACCATATATTTT. The chain recombines TRBV5-1 with TRBJ1-3, with unresolved D. The CDR3 covers 17 residues. Germline assignment: CDR1 SGHRS and CDR2 YFSETQ. V was shortened by 2 bases and J by 1 base, with 16 bases between the two germline ends.

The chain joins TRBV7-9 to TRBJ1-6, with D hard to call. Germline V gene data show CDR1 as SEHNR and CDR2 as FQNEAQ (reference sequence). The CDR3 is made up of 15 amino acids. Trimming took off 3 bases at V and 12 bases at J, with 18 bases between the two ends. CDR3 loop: CASSFQDAAIGPLHF. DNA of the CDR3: TGTGCCAGCAGCTTCCAAGACGCGGCGATCGGACCCCTCCACTTT. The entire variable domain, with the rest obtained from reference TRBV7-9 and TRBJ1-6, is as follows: DTGVSQNPRHKITKRGQNVTFRCDPISEHNRLYWYRQTLGQGPEFLTYFQNEAQLEKSRLLSDRFSAERPKGSFSTLEIQRTEQGDSAMYLCASSFQDAAIGPLHFGNGTRLTVT.

DNA of the CDR3: TGTGCCAGCAGCTTCCGGGACAGGGGGCTGTCGAACACTGAAGCTTTCTTT. This translates into CASSFRDRGLSNTEAFF. The chain is built from TRBV5-4 and TRBJ1-1, with 12 positions matching TRBD1. The ends lost 2 bases at V and 1 base at J; junction bases unmatched: 6. The CDR3 consists of 17 residues. Germline lookup yields CDR1 SGHNT and CDR2 YYREEE (reference sequence).

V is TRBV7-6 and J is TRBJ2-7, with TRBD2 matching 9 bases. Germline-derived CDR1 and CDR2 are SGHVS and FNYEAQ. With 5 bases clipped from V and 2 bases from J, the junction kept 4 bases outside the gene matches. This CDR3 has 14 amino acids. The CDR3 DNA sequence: TGTGCCAGCAGCCAGTCTAGCGGGGCCTACGAGCAGTACTTC. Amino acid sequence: CASSQSSGAYEQYF.

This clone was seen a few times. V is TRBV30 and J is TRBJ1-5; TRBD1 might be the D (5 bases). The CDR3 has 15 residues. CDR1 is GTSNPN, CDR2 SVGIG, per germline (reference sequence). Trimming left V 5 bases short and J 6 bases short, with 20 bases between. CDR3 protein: CAWRPQGRVGQPQHF. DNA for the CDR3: TGTGCCTGGCGACCCCAGGGCCGGGTTGGTCAGCCCCAGCATTTT.

CDR3 loop: CASSSDRASTEAFF. In DNA form, the CDR3 reads TGTGCCAGCAGCTCGGACAGGGCATCCACTGAAGCTTTCTTT. This chain links TRBV11-2 with TRBJ1-1; 8 nucleotides line up with TRBD1. The CDR3 length is 14 residues. V lost 4 bases and J lost 4; bases outside the gene matches: 5. Germline CDR1 SGHAT, CDR2 FQNNGV.

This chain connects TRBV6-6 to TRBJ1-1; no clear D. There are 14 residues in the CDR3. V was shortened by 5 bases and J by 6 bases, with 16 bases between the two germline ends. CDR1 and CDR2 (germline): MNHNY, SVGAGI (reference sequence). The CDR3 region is CASSRDTAKAEAFF. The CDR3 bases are TGTGCCAGCAGTCGCGACACGGCGAAAGCTGAAGCTTTCTTT.

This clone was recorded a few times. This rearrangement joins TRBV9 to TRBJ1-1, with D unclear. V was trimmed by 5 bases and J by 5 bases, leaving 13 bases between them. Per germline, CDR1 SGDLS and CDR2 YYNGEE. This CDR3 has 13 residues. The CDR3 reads CASSSGVKTEAFF. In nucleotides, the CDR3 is TGTGCCAGCAGTTCCGGGGTAAAAACTGAAGCTTTCTTT.